This TCR beta chain was recovered during a study of T cell responses to AZD1222 COVID-19 vaccine. TCRdb keeps only in-frame clones here, not all; method: immunoSEQ multiplex PCR. The sample lists tens of thousands of clones, around nine tenths occurring once. Whole-study results and caveats: Targets within unmutated variant regions were reportedly found for nearly half of spike-specific TCRs. A rise in Spike-specific TCR breadth and depth followed two AZD1222 doses. Spike-wide coverage was observed for vaccine-associated CD4 TCRs, with dominant responses at 160-218 and 743-854. The donors showed a predominance of white British ancestry and of females, with possible underestimation of clonal diversity.

Germline lookup yields CDR1 PRHDT and CDR2 FYEKMQ (reference sequence). Trimming took off 1 base at V and 4 bases at J, with 7 bases between the two ends. This CDR3 spans 13 amino acids. A remark on this clone: Its antigen remains unknown.

This receptor was taken from an adult who received the MenACWY meningococcal vaccine as a control. The V and J genes are TRBV13 and TRBJ1-1; D not certain. The input for sequencing was peripheral blood, taken 28 days after the second dose of the MenACWY control vaccine. CDR3 in amino acids: CASSLVDSTEAFF. The CDR3 DNA sequence: TGTGCCAGCAGCTTAGTTGATAGCACTGAAGCTTTCTTT.